This TCR beta chain was profiled in a study of blood T cell repertoires in COVID-19. Study details: Specimens from acute and convalescent COVID-19 originated in the United States, Italy and Spain. Sample material is recorded as cDNA or gDNA derived from T cells, B-cell-depleted T cells, or PBMCs.

In the original workflow: From reference gene primer amplification, estimates of nucleated cell counts were derived. TCRdb's copy holds only in-frame clones and misses some; the assay was immunoSEQ multiplex PCR. Clonal size and the V and J genes are those of that table, whereas D and trimming came from the DNA. The sample records about 320,000 clones, 85% to 90% being singletons. Patients in Seattle were enrolled during active infection, then followed longitudinally. CDR1 and CDR2 (germline): WNHNN, SYGVQD (reference sequence). Trimming cost V 4 bases and J 5 bases; bases outside gene matches: 9. The CDR3 has 15 amino acids.

The rearrangement links TRBV10-1 to TRBJ2-5; 8 bases line up with TRBD1. Input material: peripheral blood. This receptor was obtained from a woman in her 30s with COVID-19, enrolled during active disease. For the CDR3, the DNA is TGCGCCAGCAGTGGTGACAGGGGTCCTGGGGAGACCCAGTACTTC. The encoded protein is CASSGDRGPGETQYF.